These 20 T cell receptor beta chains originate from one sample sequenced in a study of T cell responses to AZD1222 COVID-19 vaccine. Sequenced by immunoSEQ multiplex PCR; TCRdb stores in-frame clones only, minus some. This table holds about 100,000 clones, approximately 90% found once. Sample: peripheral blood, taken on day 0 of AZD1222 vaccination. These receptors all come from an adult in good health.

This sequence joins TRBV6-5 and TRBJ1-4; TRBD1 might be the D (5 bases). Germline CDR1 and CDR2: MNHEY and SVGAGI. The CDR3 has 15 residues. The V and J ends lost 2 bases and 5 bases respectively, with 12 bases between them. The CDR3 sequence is CASSYAGRKNEKLFF. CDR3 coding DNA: TGTGCCAGCAGTTACGCGGGACGGAAAAATGAAAAACTGTTTTTT.

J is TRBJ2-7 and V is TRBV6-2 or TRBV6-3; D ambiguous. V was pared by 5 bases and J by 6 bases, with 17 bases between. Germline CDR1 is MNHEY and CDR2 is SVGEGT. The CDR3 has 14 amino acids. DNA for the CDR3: TGTGCCAGCAGTGATCCCCGACCTGTCTCCGAGCAGTACTTC. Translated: CASSDPRPVSEQYF.

CDR3: CASTRFPLNNSPLHF. Here the CDR3 DNA reads TGTGCCAGCACCCGATTCCCCCTCAATAATTCACCCCTCCACTTT. V and J are TRBV27 and TRBJ1-6, with D unresolved. Germline assignment: CDR1 MNHEY and CDR2 SMNVEV (reference sequence). The CDR3 length is 15 residues. Trimming cost V 7 bases and J 5 bases, with 15 bases left between them.

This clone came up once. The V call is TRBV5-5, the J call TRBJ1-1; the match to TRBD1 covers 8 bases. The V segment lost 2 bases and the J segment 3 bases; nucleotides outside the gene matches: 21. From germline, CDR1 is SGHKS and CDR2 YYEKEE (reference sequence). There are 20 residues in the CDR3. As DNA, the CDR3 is TGTGCCAGCAGCTTATTCCGGGACAGGCGGAGAGGTGATAAGGACACTGAAGCTTTCTTT. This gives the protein CASSLFRDRRRGDKDTEAFF.

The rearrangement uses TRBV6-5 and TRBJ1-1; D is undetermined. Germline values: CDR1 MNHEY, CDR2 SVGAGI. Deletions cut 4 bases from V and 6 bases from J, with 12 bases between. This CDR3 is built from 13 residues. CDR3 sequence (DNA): TGTGCCAGCAGTTGCCGGGAGTGCGCTGAAGCTTTCTTT. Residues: CASSCRECAEAFF.

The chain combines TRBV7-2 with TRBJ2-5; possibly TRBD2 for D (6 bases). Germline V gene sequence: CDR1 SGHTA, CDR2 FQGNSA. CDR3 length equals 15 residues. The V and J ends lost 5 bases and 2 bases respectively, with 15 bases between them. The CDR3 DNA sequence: TGTGCCAGCAGCCCGTCCTCGGGGGTACAAGAGACCCAGTACTTC. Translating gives CASSPSSGVQETQYF.

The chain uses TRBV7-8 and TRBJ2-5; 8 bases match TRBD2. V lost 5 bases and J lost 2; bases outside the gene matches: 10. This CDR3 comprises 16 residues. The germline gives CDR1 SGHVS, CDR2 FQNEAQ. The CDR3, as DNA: TGTGCCAGCAGCCCAGGGAGCGGGGGAAGACAAGAGACCCAGTACTTC. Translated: CASSPGSGGRQETQYF.

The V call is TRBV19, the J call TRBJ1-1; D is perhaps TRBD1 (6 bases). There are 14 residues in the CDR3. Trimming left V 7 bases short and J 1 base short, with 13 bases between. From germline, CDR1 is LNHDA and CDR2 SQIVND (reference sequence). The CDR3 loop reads CASNLWTANTEAFF. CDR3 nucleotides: TGTGCCAGTAACCTCTGGACAGCGAACACTGAAGCTTTCTTT.

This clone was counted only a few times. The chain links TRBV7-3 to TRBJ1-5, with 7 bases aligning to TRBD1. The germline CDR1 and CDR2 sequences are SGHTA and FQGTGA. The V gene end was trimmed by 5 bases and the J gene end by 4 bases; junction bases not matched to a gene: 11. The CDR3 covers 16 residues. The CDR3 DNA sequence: TGTGCCAGCAGCCCCCGGGACAGTTTAAGGAATCAGCCCCAGCATTTT. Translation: CASSPRDSLRNQPQHF. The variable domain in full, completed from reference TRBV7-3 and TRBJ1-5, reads GAGVSQTPSNKVTEKGKYVELRCDPISGHTALYWYRQSLGQGPEFLIYFQGTGAADDSGLPNDRFFAVRPEGSVSTLKIQRTERGDSAVYLCASSPRDSLRNQPQHFGDGTRLSIL.

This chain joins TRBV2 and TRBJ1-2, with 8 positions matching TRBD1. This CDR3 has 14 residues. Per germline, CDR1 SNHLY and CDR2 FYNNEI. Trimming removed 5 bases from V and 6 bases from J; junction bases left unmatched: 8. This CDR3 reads CASSRDRLRNGYTF. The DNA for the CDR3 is TGTGCCAGCAGTCGGGACAGGTTAAGGAATGGCTACACCTTC.

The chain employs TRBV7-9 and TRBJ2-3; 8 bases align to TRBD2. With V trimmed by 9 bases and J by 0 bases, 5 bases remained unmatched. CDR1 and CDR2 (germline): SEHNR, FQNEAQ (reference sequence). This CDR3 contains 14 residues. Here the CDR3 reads CASLAGGSTDTQYF. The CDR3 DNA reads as TGTGCCAGTTTGGCGGGGGGTAGCACAGATACGCAGTATTTT.

The CDR3 here is CASSSPGGPENTEAFF. Here the CDR3 DNA reads TGTGCCAGCAGTTCCCCAGGGGGGCCGGAGAACACTGAAGCTTTCTTT. This rearrangement joins TRBV28 to TRBJ1-1; TRBD1 aligns across 7 bases. This CDR3 region has 16 residues. Unmatched junction bases numbered 9, after V lost 4 bases and J lost 1 base. Germline V gives CDR1 MDHEN, CDR2 SYDVKM.

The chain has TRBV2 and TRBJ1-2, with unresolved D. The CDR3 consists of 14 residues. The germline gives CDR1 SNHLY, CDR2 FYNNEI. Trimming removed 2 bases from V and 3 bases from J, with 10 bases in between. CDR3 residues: CASSETRQDYGYTF. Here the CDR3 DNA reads TGTGCCAGCAGTGAAACGAGGCAGGACTATGGCTACACCTTC.

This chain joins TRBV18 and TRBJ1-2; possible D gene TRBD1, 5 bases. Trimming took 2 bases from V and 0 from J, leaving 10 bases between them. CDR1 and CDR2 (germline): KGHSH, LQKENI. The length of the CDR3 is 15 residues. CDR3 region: CASSPSSGSNYGYTF. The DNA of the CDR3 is TGTGCCAGCTCACCAAGCTCAGGGTCTAACTATGGCTACACCTTC.

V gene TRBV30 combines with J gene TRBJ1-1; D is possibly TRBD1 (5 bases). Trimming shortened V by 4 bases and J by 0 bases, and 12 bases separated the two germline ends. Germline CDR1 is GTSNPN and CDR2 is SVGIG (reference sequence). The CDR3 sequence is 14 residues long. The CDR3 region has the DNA TGTGCCTGGAATGGCCCAGGGCTGAACACTGAAGCTTTCTTT. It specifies CAWNGPGLNTEAFF.

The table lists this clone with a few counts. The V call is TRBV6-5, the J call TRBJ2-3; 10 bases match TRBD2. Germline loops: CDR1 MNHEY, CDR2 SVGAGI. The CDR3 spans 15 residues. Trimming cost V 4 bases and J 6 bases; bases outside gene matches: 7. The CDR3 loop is CASSSQRGGRDTQYF. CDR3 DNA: TGTGCCAGCAGTTCTCAGCGGGGGGGCCGTGATACGCAGTATTTT.

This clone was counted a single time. CDR3 sequence reads: CASTPGTENTEAFF. CDR3 DNA: TGTGCCAGCACCCCCGGGACAGAGAACACTGAAGCTTTCTTT. This chain connects TRBV6-5 to TRBJ1-1; 7 positions match TRBD1. The CDR3 length is 14 residues. V dropped 7 bases and J dropped 1; count of bases not matched to a gene: 6. Germline loops: CDR1 MNHEY, CDR2 SVGAGI.

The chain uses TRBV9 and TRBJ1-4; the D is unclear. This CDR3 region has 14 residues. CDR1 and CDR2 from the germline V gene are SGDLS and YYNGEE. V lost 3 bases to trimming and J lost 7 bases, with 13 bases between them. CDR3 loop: CASSGTLDSEKLFF. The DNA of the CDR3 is TGTGCCAGCAGCGGGACTCTGGATAGTGAAAAACTGTTTTTT.

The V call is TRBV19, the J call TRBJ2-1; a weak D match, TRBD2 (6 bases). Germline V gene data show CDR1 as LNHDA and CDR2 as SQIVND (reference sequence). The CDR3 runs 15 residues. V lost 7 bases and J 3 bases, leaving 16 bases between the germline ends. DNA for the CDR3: TGTGCCAGTACCACAACGGGAGACGTCTACAATGAGCAGTTCTTC. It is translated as CASTTTGDVYNEQFF.

As DNA, the CDR3 is TGCAGCTCGCTCACGGTAGCGGGGGACGAGCAGTACTTC. This translates into CSSLTVAGDEQYF. The chain carries TRBV29-1 and TRBJ2-7; TRBD2 matches at 9 bases. This CDR3 is 13 amino acids long. Germline CDR1 and CDR2: SQVTM and ANQGSEA. V dropped 8 bases and J dropped 5; count of bases not matched to a gene: 10.